This T cell receptor (beta chain) was recorded in a study of response to subunit inactivated influenza vaccine. Regarding the study as a whole: Few additional T cells are recruited per seasonal influenza vaccination, authors suggested.

The CDR3 contains 16 residues. Germline V CDR1 and CDR2: SEHNR, FQNEAQ (reference sequence). V was pared by 5 bases and J by 5 bases, with 21 bases between. This clonotype showed up just a few times. Its antigen remains unknown. MiXCR was run by TCRdb on the RT-PCR reads, yielding one entry per CDR3 protein. This repertoire shows 500,000 to 600,000 distinct CDR3 sequences, around 15% found once; its top ten account for roughly 11%. The receptor comes from a man aged 45-65 years who received an inactivated influenza vaccine. This sequence joins TRBV7-9 and TRBJ2-5; possible D gene TRBD2, 5 bases. Specimen: PBMCs from blood, collected about 13 days after vaccination. The CDR3 protein is CASSPPPAVSGETQYF. The CDR3 nucleotides read TGTGCCAGCAGCCCGCCGCCGGCGGTCTCGGGGGAGACCCAGTACTTC.